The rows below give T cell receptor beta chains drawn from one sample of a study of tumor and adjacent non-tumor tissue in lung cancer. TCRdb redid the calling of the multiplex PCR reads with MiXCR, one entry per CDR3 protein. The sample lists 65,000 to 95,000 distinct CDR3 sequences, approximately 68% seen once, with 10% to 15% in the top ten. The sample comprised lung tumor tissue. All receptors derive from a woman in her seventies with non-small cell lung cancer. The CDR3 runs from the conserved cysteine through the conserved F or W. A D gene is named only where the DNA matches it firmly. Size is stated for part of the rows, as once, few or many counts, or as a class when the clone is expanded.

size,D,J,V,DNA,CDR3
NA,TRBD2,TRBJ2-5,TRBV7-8,TGTGCCAGCAGCGAACATAGACTAGCGGGAGGGTCCCACTACTTC,CASSEHRLAGGSHYF
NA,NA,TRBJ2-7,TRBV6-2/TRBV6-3,TGTGCCAGCAGGGGGGCTACGTTGCGGGCTGGCGAGAAGTACTTC,CASRGATLRAGEKYF
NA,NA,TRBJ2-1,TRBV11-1,TGTACCAGCAGCTTAGTGTCCTATGAGCGGCTCTTC,CTSSLVSYERLF
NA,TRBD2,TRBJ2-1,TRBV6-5,TGTGCCAGCAGTAACTCCCCGACTAGCGGGAGTATCTACAATGAGCAGTTCTTC,CASSNSPTSGSIYNEQFF
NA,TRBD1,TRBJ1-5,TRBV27,TGTGCTAGCAGCCCTGACAGGGCCAATCAGCCCCAGCATTTT,CASSPDRANQPQHF
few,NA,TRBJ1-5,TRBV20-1,TGCAGTGCCATCAGCGAGCCAGATCAGCCCCAGCATTTT,CSAISEPDQPQHF
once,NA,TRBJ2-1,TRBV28,TGTGCCAGCAGTTCAGGGGGGGTAGCGGGATCGGGCTCCTACAATAAGCAGTTCTTC,CASSSGGVAGSGSYNKQFF
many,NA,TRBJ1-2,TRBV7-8,TGTGCCAGCAGCTTAGAAGGACCGAATAACTATGGCTACACCTTC,CASSLEGPNNYGYTF
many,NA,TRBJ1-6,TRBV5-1,TGCGCCAGCAGGGACGGGAACTTGTATAATTCACCCCTCCACTTT,CASRDGNLYNSPLHF
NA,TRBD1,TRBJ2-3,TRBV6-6,TGTGCCAGCAGTTACTCCATCTCGGACAGGAGTAGTACAGATACACACTATTTT,CASSYSISDRSSTDTHYF
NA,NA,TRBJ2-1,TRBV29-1,TGCAACCCGAGATCCTACGCGGTGGGCTACAATGAGCAGTTCTTC,CNPRSYAVGYNEQFF
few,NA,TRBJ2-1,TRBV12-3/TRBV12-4,TGTGCCAGCAGTCCGGGACGGCTCTACAATGAACAGTTCTTC,CASSPGRLYNEQFF
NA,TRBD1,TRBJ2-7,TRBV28,TGTGCCAGCAGCCCAGGGACAGCCTACGTGCAGTGCTTC,CASSPGTAYVQCF
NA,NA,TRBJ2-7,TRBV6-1,TGTGCCAGCAGTGAAACGGCCGGGCAGTCATCCGAGCAGTACTTC,CASSETAGQSSEQYF
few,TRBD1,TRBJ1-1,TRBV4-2,TGTGCGAGCAGCCAAGAGTTCACAGGAGGGGACAGTGAAGCTTTCTTT,CASSQEFTGGDSEAFF
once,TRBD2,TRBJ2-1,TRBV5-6,TGTACCAGAAGCCCAGGACTAGCGGCCTACTATGAGCAGTTCTTC,CTRSPGLAAYYEQFF
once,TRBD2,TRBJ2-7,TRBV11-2,TGTGCCAGCAGCTCCTCAGTGGCGGGAGAGAACGAGCAGTACTTC,CASSSSVAGENEQYF
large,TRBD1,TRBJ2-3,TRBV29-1,TGCAGCGTTGCCCGGGAGACAGGGGCAGATACGCAGTATTTT,CSVARETGADTQYF
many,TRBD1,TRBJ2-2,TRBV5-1,TGCGCCAGCAGGTTGGGGACAGTTAACACCGGGGAGCTGTTTTTT,CASRLGTVNTGELFF
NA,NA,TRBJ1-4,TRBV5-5,TGTGTCAGCATCTTACTAGGCAGGGTCTCTAATGAAAAACTGTTTTTT,CVSILLGRVSNEKLFF
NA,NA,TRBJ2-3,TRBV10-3,TGTGCCTTCACGTCTAAGGGAGTGACAGATACGCAGTATTTT,CAFTSKGVTDTQYF
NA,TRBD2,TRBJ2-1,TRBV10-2,TGCGCCAGTAGAGAACTACGGGGGGGTGAGCAGTTCTTC,CASRELRGGEQFF
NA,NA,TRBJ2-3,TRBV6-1,TGTGCCAGCAGTTCTACGCACTCGCTGGGGACTGATGCGCAGTATTTT,CASSSTHSLGTDAQYF
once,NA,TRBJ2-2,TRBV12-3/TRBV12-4,TGTGCCAGCACCCCCGGAGGCAACACCAGGGAGCTGTTTTTT,CASTPGGNTRELFF
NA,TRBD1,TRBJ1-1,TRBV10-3,TGTGCCATTAGTCAAGGACAGGACACTGAAACTTTCTTT,CAISQGQDTETFF
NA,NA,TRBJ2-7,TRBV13,TGTGCCAGCAGGCTAGTTGCTAGCCCTCACCACGAGCAGTACTTC,CASRLVASPHHEQYF
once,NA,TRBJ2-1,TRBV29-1,TGCAGTATAAAACGGCAGTGCATAAATGAGCAGTTCTTC,CSIKRQCINEQFF
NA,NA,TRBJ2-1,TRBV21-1,TGTGCCAGCAGCAAAACGAGTACTAGCGGGAATTGTGATGAGCAGTTCTTC,CASSKTSTSGNCDEQFF
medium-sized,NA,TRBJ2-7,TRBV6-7,TGTGCCAGCAGGCTACACAGACGGGAGTACTTC,CASRLHRREYF
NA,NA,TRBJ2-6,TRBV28,TGTGCCAGCAGGCCCGGGTACTTTGGGGCCAACGTCGTGACTTTC,CASRPGYFGANVVTF
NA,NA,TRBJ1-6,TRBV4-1,TGCGTCAGCAACCAAGAAGTTAATTCACCCCTCCACTTT,CVSNQEVNSPLHF
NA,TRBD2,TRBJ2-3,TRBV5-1,TGCGCCAGCAGCGCTGGATTTAGCGGGAGAGTGGCAGATACGCAGTATTTT,CASSAGFSGRVADTQYF
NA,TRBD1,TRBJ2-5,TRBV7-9,TGTGCCAGCACCAGAGGGACAGATCAAGAGACCCAGTACTTC,CASTRGTDQETQYF
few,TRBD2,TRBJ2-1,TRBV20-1,TGCAGTGCTAGAGATTTCGGCTGGACTAGCGGGAGGGGGTCCTACAATGAGCAGTTCTTC,CSARDFGWTSGRGSYNEQFF
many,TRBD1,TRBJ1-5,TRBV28,TGTGCCAGCAGTCCCCCTGACAGGGGTGGGCGTCAGCCCCAGCATTTT,CASSPPDRGGRQPQHF
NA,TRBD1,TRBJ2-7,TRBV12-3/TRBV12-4,TGTACCAGCAATTTGGACAGGGCATATCACGAGCAGTACTTC,CTSNLDRAYHEQYF
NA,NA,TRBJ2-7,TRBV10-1,TGCGCCAACAGTGAGTCTGAGGCTAACTCCTACGAGCAATACTTC,CANSESEANSYEQYF
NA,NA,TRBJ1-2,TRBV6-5,TGTACCAGCAGTACCCAGGGTGGGAAGTTTGGCTACATCTTC,CTSSTQGGKFGYIF
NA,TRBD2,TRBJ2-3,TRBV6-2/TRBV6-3,TGTGCCAGCAGTTACAGATTTCTAGCGGGAGGCACCGATACGCAGTATTTT,CASSYRFLAGGTDTQYF
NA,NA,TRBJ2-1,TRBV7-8,TGTGCCAGCGGACGGGACCTCGATGAGCAGTTCTTC,CASGRDLDEQFF
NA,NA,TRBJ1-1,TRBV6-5,TGTGCCAGCACTTCGTTGGGGGAGGTGGTCACTGGAGCTTTCTTT,CASTSLGEVVTGAFF
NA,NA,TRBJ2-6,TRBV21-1,TGTGCCAGCAGCAAAGTGGTCGGCAGCCGCTCTGGGGCCAACGTCCTGACTTTC,CASSKVVGSRSGANVLTF